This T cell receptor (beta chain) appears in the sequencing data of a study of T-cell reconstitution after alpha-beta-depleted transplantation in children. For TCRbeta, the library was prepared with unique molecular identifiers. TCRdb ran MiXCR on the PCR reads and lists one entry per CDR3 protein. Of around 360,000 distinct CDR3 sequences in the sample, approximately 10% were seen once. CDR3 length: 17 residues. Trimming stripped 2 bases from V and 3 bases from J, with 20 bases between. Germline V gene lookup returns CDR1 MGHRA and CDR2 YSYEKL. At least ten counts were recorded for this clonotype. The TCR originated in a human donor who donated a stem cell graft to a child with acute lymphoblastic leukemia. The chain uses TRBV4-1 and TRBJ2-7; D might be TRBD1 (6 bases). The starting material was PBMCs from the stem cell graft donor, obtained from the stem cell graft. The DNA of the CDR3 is TGCGCCAGCAGCCAAAAGGGGAGACAGGCTGGAAACTACGAGCAGTACTTC. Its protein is CASSQKGRQAGNYEQYF.